The sequence of this TCR beta chain was determined in a study of cytomegalovirus exposure and HLA in healthy donors. Regarding the study as a whole: One variant, a missense change in DCLRE1C, was linked in a later analysis to TCR beta V- and J-gene trimming. Accurate HLA-A and HLA-B prediction from TCR beta sequences was reported for most subjects. In a later analysis, HLA-associated beta chains showed higher expansion and lower generation probabilities than comparable chains.

On this clone itself: Its antigen is unknown.

The PCR contained 60 Vbeta and 13 Jbeta primers. Here immunoSEQ multiplex PCR was the method, and the copy in TCRdb shows in-frame clones only, minus some. The table shows about 180,000 clones, with just under 80% occurring only once. The V end was cut by 9 bases, the J end by 0 bases, with 6 bases between. Germline CDR1 and CDR2: LNHDA and SQIVND (reference sequence). CDR3 length: 12 amino acids. The source of this sequence is a man aged 25-45 years in good health and CMV-seronegative. Sequences were obtained from PBMCs. The rearrangement joins TRBV19 to TRBJ1-5, with D unclear. CDR3 residues: CASRVSNQPQHF. The DNA for the CDR3 is TGTGCCAGCCGGGTTAGCAATCAGCCCCAGCATTTT.